Listed here is a single T cell receptor (beta chain). From blood CD8+ and CD4+ T cells, the TCR beta chain was sequenced. This entry is derived from a study of CD8 T cells in Susac syndrome. The RNA, roughly 0.45 to 1 ug, was put through reverse transcription using random hexamers. MiXCR was run by TCRdb on the immunoSEQ multiplex PCR reads, yielding one entry per CDR3 protein. This sample carries roughly 150,000 distinct CDR3 sequences, around 95% of them seen once, and the ten largest clones take 0.13% to 0.15%. The junction had 5 bases not matched to a gene; V was cut back by 1 base and J by 1 base. Per the germline V gene, CDR1 is DFQATT and CDR2 is SNEGSKA (reference sequence). CDR3 length: 16 residues.

The TCR was taken from a human donor with multiple sclerosis. The chain couples TRBV20-1 to TRBJ2-1, with 9 bases aligning to TRBD1. The sequencing input was CD8+ T cells from PBMCs. Here the CDR3 DNA reads TGCAGTGCTAGAGGTGCGACAGGGGGGTCCTACAATGAGCAGTTCTTC. Its translation: CSARGATGGSYNEQFF.